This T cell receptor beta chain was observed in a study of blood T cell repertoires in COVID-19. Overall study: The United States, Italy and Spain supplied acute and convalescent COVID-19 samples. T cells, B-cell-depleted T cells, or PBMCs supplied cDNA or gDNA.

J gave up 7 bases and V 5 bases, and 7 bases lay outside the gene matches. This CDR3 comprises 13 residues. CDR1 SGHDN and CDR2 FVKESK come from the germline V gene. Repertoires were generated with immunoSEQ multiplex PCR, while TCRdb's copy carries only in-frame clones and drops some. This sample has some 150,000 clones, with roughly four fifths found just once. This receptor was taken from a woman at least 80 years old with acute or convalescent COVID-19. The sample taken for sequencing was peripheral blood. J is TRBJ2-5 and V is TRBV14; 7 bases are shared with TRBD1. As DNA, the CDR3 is TGTGCCAGCAGCTTCGGACCAGGGGGGACCCAGTACTTC. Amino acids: CASSFGPGGTQYF.